The text below deals with one TCR beta chain. TCRdb keeps only in-frame clones here, not all; method: immunoSEQ multiplex PCR. This sample has under 300,000 clones, with approximately 80% found just once. This sample is drawn from a study of control samples from healthy donors and cancer patients. The TCR originated in a woman aged 55-70 years with lung cancer. Sequenced: PBMCs.

CDR3 bases: TGTGCCAGCAGTTCCGGGACCTTTTATAGCAATCAGCCCCAGCATTTT. This translates into CASSSGTFYSNQPQHF. The rearrangement uses TRBV2 and TRBJ1-5; TRBD1 might be the D (5 bases). CDR3 length: 16 amino acids. Trimming left V 5 bases short and J 0 bases short, with 14 bases between. CDR1 SNHLY and CDR2 FYNNEI come from the germline V gene.